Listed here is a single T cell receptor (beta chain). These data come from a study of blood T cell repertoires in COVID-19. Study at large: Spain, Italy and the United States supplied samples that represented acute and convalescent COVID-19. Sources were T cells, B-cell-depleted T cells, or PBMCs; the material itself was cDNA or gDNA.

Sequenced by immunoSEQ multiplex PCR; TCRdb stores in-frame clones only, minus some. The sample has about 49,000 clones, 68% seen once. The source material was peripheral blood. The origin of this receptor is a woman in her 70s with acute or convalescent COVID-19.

The CDR3 bases are TGTGCCAGCAGTGGAACGGGACATGGCACAGATACGCAGTATTTT. Its protein product is CASSGTGHGTDTQYF. The V call is TRBV28, the J call TRBJ2-3; tentatively, D is TRBD1 (6 bases). The V gene lost 5 bases and the J gene lost 1 base, with 13 bases spanning the gap. The CDR3 runs 15 residues. In germline, CDR1 is MDHEN, CDR2 SYDVKM. The full variable domain, with the rest looked up from reference TRBV28 and TRBJ2-3, is DVKVTQSSRYLVKRTGEKVFLECVQDMDHENMFWYRQDPGLGLRLIYFSYDVKMKEKGDIPEGYSVSREKKERFSLILESASTNQTSMYLCASSGTGHGTDTQYFGPGTRLTVL.